The clone carrying this TCR beta chain was detected ten times or more. This entry is derived from a study of T cells in Graves' hyperthyroidism and ophthalmopathy. Trimming pared 6 bases from V and 6 bases from J, leaving 17 bases between. The CDR3 is made up of 14 amino acids. Germline loops: CDR1 SGHNT, CDR2 YENEEA. The investigators amplified TCR beta CDR3 regions from RNA transcripts. A set of HTBI primers served as the primers for a first-round RT-PCR of the TCR CDR3. TCRdb re-analysed the multiplex PCR reads in MiXCR, keeping a single row per CDR3 protein. The table shows hundreds of thousands of distinct CDR3 sequences, with roughly 14% occurring only once.

Sequenced input: blood. This chain connects TRBV11-3 to TRBJ2-5; D gene uncertain. This clonotype originated in a young man with Graves' ophthalmopathy. CDR3 in DNA: TGTGCCAGCAGTTCGGGCCCAGCTGAGAAGACCCAGTACTTC. The encoded protein is CASSSGPAEKTQYF.